Shown below are 15 T cell receptor beta chains from a single sample sequenced in a study of T cells in Graves' hyperthyroidism and ophthalmopathy. The CDR3 regions of TCR beta were amplified from RNA transcripts. When the TCR CDR3 underwent first-round RT-PCR, the HTBI primer set was used. MiXCR, run by TCRdb on the multiplex PCR reads, gives a single entry per CDR3 protein. The sample lists approximately 640,000 distinct CDR3 sequences, 17% seen once, with roughly 16% in the top ten. Sequenced: blood. These receptors were obtained from a man aged 50-59 years with Graves' hyperthyroidism.

This clonotype was counted only a few times. This chain joins TRBV28 and TRBJ2-7; D uncertain. This CDR3 has 15 residues. CDR1 is MDHEN and CDR2 is SYDVKM in the germline V gene. V lost 5 bases, J lost 3 bases, and 17 bases lay in between. This CDR3 reads CASSTSFSGYYEQYF. CDR3 nucleotides: TGTGCCAGCAGTACGAGTTTTTCCGGGTACTACGAGCAGTACTTC.

The CDR3 spells CSARDPLGQGINTGELFF. The CDR3 nucleotides are TGCAGTGCTAGAGATCCACTGGGACAGGGGATAAACACCGGGGAGCTGTTTTTT. The chain employs TRBV20-1 and TRBJ2-2; 10 bases map to TRBD1. Germline assignment: CDR1 DFQATT and CDR2 SNEGSKA (reference sequence). CDR3 length equals 18 residues. Trimming removed 0 bases from V and 2 bases from J; junction bases left unmatched: 9.

The sample holds many counts of this clonotype. The chain joins TRBV28 to TRBJ1-1; a weak D match, TRBD1 (5 bases). In germline, CDR1 is MDHEN, CDR2 SYDVKM. V gave up 6 bases and J gave up 10 bases, with 12 bases separating them. CDR3 length: 11 amino acids. CDR3 residues: CASSVNRGAFF. For the CDR3, the DNA is TGTGCCAGCAGCGTTAATAGGGGAGCTTTCTTT.

The rearrangement links TRBV19 to TRBJ1-1; no clear D. The V gene's germline CDR1 is LNHDA and CDR2 SQIVND (reference sequence). The CDR3 extends over 13 amino acids. V lost 2 bases and J 4 bases, leaving 8 bases between the germline ends. CDR3 in amino acids: CASSISGPTEAFF. CDR3 nucleotides: TGTGCCAGTAGTATATCCGGGCCCACTGAAGCTTTCTTT.

This clonotype was counted between two and nine times. J is TRBJ2-3 and V is TRBV20-1, with 9 positions matching TRBD2. V lost 7 bases and J lost 2; bases outside the gene matches: 10. CDR1 is DFQATT and CDR2 is SNEGSKA in the germline V gene (reference sequence). The CDR3 has 15 residues. The CDR3 loop reads CSVILAGRNTDTQYF. CDR3 nucleotides: TGCAGTGTTATACTAGCGGGCCGTAACACAGATACGCAGTATTTT.

This clonotype was seen at least ten times. The chain links TRBV2 to TRBJ2-1; 8 bases agree with TRBD2. There are 13 residues in the CDR3. V lost 7 bases and J lost 9; bases outside the gene matches: 8. Germline V gene data show CDR1 as SNHLY and CDR2 as FYNNEI. CDR3 amino acids: CASTSREEREQFF. DNA of the CDR3: TGTGCCAGCACTTCGCGGGAGGAACGTGAGCAGTTCTTC.

This clonotype was detected ten times or more. The chain recombines TRBV7-9 with TRBJ2-1, with 9 bases lining up with TRBD2. Germline CDR1 is SEHNR and CDR2 is FQNEAQ (reference sequence). Trimming cost V 3 bases and J 7 bases; bases outside gene matches: 4. The CDR3 spans 14 residues. CDR3 protein: CASSLSGLANEQFF. For the CDR3, the DNA is TGTGCCAGCAGCTTGTCGGGACTAGCAAATGAGCAGTTCTTC.

Regarding this clonotype: A read error is possible here, since a much larger clone lies one base away. This chain links TRBV24-1 with TRBJ1-2; D gene uncertain. Between the trimmed V and J ends, which lost 1 base and 5 bases, there was a span of 4 bases. This CDR3 region has 12 residues. The germline V gene has CDR1 KGHDR and CDR2 SFDVKD. The CDR3 DNA follows: TGTGCCACCAGTGATTTTGGGTATGGCTACACCTTC. It codes for CATSDFGYGYTF.

The chain links TRBV28 to TRBJ1-2; TRBD1 matches at 9 bases. The CDR3 totals 14 residues. Losses at the gene ends were 6 bases for V and 7 bases for J; bases not matched to a gene: 9. Germline-derived CDR1 and CDR2 are MDHEN and SYDVKM. The CDR3 protein is CASRPTGGVVGYTF. Here the CDR3 DNA reads TGTGCCAGCAGGCCAACAGGGGGCGTCGTTGGCTACACCTTC.

The J gene is TRBJ2-5, the V gene TRBV30; 10 bases are a match to TRBD2. J was trimmed by 4 bases and V by 4 bases; bases with no gene match: 6. The germline gives CDR1 GTSNPN, CDR2 SVGIG (reference sequence). This CDR3 is 14 amino acids long. The CDR3 reads CAWNLAGGGETQYF. The CDR3 region has the DNA TGTGCCTGGAATTTAGCGGGGGGTGGAGAGACCCAGTACTTC.

In its sample, this clonotype was seen a few times. The rearrangement links TRBV7-9 to TRBJ1-2; the match to TRBD1 covers 8 bases. The CDR3 is 17 residues long. The V gene's germline CDR1 is SEHNR and CDR2 FQNEAQ (reference sequence). V lost 5 bases, J lost 0 bases, and 11 bases stayed unmatched. In nucleotides, the CDR3 is TGTGCCAGCAGCGGACCCCGGACAGGGAAGACTAACTATGGCTACACCTTC. Protein sequence: CASSGPRTGKTNYGYTF.

This clonotype appeared many times. The genes are TRBV10-3 and TRBJ1-1, with 7 bases lining up with TRBD1. CDR1 is ENHRY, CDR2 SYGVKD, per germline. CDR3 length: 14 residues. Trimming took 6 bases from V and 3 from J; bases not matched to a gene: 7. Here the CDR3 reads CAISDRVTDTEAFF. CDR3 in DNA: TGTGCCATCAGCGACAGGGTAACGGACACTGAAGCTTTCTTT.

This clonotype was recorded many times. This chain joins TRBV2 and TRBJ2-2; TRBD1 or TRBD2 may be the D gene (5 bases each). V lost 9 bases to trimming and J lost 5 bases, with 22 bases between them. The CDR3 loop spans 16 amino acids. CDR1 is SNHLY, CDR2 FYNNEI, per germline. This CDR3 reads CARRPEEQGETGELFF. The CDR3, as DNA: TGTGCCAGGAGACCCGAGGAGCAGGGAGAAACCGGGGAGCTGTTTTTT. The complete variable domain, with remaining parts taken from reference TRBV2 and TRBJ2-2, reads EPEVTQTPSHQVTQMGQEVILRCVPISNHLYFYWYRQILGQKVEFLVSFYNNEISEKSEIFDDQFSVERPDGSNFTLKIRSTKLEDSAMYFCARRPEEQGETGELFFGEGSRLTVL.

This clonotype was observed a few times. A much larger clone is a single base away; this may be a read error. J is TRBJ2-5 and V is TRBV20-1; 9 bases are shared with TRBD2. Germline V gene data show CDR1 as DFQATT and CDR2 as SNEGSKA (reference sequence). V was clipped by 1 base and J by 5 bases; unmatched bases: 5. This CDR3 comprises 14 residues. CDR3 nucleotide sequence: TGCAGTGCTAGAGGGTGGACTAGCGTGGAGACCCAGTACTTC. As protein: CSARGWTSVETQYF.

This clonotype has more than one count but fewer than ten. The chain couples TRBV20-1 to TRBJ2-2; 16 bases are a match to TRBD2. This CDR3 is built from 18 residues. The germline CDR1 and CDR2 sequences are DFQATT and SNEGSKA (reference sequence). After removal of 1 base from V and 5 bases from J, the junction contained 7 bases not matched to a gene. Here the CDR3 reads CSARVGTSGRARTGELFF. CDR3 DNA sequence: TGCAGTGCTAGAGTTGGGACTAGCGGGAGGGCCCGGACCGGGGAGCTGTTTTTT.